This T cell receptor beta chain was sequenced during a study of blood T cell repertoires in COVID-19. Study overall: Sites in the United States, Italy and Spain provided acute and convalescent COVID-19 samples. From T cells, B-cell-depleted T cells, or PBMCs came the material, which was cDNA or gDNA.

This CDR3 is 17 amino acids long. CDR1 is SGHTA and CDR2 is FQGTGA in the germline V gene. Trimming cost V 4 bases and J 0 bases; bases outside gene matches: 9. In the original analysis: How many nucleated cells were present was estimated from reference gene primer amplification. Profiled with immunoSEQ multiplex PCR; TCRdb holds only in-frame clones, not every one. For V, J and clone size, that table is used; D and trimming come from the DNA. The sample comprises approximately 120,000 clones, 81% of which are singletons, and about 10% rests with the top ten. The TCR comes from a human donor in a cohort sampled during active COVID-19. The sequenced sample consisted of peripheral blood. The chain carries TRBV7-3 and TRBJ2-1, with 7 bases lining up with TRBD2. The CDR3 protein is CASSYEAGTSSYNEQFF. The CDR3 region has the DNA TGTGCCAGCAGCTACGAAGCGGGAACGAGCTCCTACAATGAGCAGTTCTTC.